The entry below gives a single TCR beta chain sequence along with its context. Cohorts were determined from participant-reported clinical history. The data were taken from a study of blood T cell repertoires in COVID-19. Trimming took 0 bases from V and 6 from J; bases not matched to a gene: 13. Germline CDR1 is WSHSY and CDR2 is SAAADI. The CDR3 has 18 amino acids. Sequenced by immunoSEQ multiplex PCR; TCRdb stores in-frame clones only, minus some. The table has a few hundred thousand clones, 88% seen once; the top ten hold roughly 1.9%. Specimen: PBMCs or T cells enriched from blood (not recorded which). This receptor was taken from a woman in her forties who had recovered from COVID-19. The rearrangement uses TRBV10-2 and TRBJ1-5; 8 bases agree with TRBD1. This chain's CDR3 is CASSESGAGGLSSQPQHF. CDR3 sequence (DNA): TGCGCCAGCAGTGAGTCGGGCGCAGGGGGCTTATCGAGTCAGCCCCAGCATTTT.